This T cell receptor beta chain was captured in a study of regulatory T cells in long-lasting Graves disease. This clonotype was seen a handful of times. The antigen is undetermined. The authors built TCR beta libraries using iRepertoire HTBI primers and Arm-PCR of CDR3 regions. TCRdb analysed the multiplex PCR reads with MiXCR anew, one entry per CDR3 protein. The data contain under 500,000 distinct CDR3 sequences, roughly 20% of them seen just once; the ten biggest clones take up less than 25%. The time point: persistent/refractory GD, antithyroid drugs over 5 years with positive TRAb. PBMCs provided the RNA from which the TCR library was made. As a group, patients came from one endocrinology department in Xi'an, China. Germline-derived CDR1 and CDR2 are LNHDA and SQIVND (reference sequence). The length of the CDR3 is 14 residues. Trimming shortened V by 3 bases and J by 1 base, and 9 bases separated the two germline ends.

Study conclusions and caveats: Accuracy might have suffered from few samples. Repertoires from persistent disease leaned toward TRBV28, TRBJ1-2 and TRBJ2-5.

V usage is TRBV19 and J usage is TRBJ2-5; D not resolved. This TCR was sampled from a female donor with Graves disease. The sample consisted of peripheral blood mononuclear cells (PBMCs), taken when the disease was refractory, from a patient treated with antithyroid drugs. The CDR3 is CASSIRSFQETQYF. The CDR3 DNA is TGTGCCAGTAGTATCAGGTCATTCCAAGAGACCCAGTACTTC.